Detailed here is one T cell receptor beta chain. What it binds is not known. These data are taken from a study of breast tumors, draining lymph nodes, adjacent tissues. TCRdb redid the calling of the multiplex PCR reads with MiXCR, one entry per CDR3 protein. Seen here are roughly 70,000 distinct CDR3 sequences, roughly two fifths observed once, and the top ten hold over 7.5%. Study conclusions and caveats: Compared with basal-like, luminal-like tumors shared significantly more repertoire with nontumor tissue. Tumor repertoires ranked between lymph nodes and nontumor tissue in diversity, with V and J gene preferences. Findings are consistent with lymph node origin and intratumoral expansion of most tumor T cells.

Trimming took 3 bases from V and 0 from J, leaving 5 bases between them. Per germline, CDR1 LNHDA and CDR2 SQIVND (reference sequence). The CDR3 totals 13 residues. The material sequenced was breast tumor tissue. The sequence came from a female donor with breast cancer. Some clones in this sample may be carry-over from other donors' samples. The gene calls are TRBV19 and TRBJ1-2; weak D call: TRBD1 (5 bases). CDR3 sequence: CASSMTANYGYTF. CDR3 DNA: TGTGCCAGTAGTATGACAGCTAACTATGGCTACACCTTC.